One sample yielded the 9 T cell receptor beta chains listed below, sequenced in a study of post-analysis software for immune sequencing data. Findings and caveats of the study: Among 5 or 6 TRBV segments more frequent in patients than controls were TRBV5-6, TRBV5-1 and TRBV20-1.

Libraries were made from TCR beta cDNA, and they carried unique molecular identifiers. TCRdb called the PCR reads again in MiXCR, with one record for every CDR3 protein. There are approximately 400,000 distinct CDR3 sequences in the sample; around 37% occur only once, and 13% lies in the top ten. Antigens of these TCRs are unknown. The sample was blood. Every receptor here comes from a girl between 5 and 17 years old with multiple sclerosis.

CDR3 DNA sequence: TGTGCCAGCAGCGTAGATGGCCGGGAGGGAACAAATGAAAAACTGTTTTTT. Amino acid sequence: CASSVDGREGTNEKLFF. J is TRBJ1-4 and V is TRBV9; unclear D gene. The CDR3 extends over 17 amino acids. The germline CDR1 and CDR2 sequences are SGDLS and YYNGEE. V was cut by 0 bases and J by 5 bases, with 17 bases left in between.

The genes are TRBV20-1 and TRBJ2-2, with D unclear. The CDR3 covers 15 residues. Germline values: CDR1 DFQATT, CDR2 SNEGSKA (reference sequence). Trimming removed 3 bases from V and 0 bases from J, with 11 bases in between. The CDR3 reads CSASAAGANTGELFF. CDR3 sequence (DNA): TGCAGTGCTAGTGCGGCAGGAGCGAACACCGGGGAGCTGTTTTTT.

This clonotype came up a few times. V and J are TRBV6-6 and TRBJ1-2, with 9 nucleotides matching TRBD1. The trim removed 4 bases at V and 0 bases at J, leaving 0 bases unmatched. Per the germline V gene, CDR1 is MNHNY and CDR2 is SVGAGI (reference sequence). There are 14 residues in the CDR3. The CDR3 loop is CASSWDRANYGYTF. The CDR3 region has the DNA TGTGCCAGCAGTTGGGACAGGGCTAACTATGGCTACACCTTC.

The rearrangement links TRBV12-3 or TRBV12-4 to TRBJ2-3; 7 nucleotides match TRBD1. The J segment lost 13 bases and the V segment lost 0 bases, leaving 16 bases of the junction unmatched. The CDR3 length is 16 residues. In nucleotides, the CDR3 is TGTGCCAGCAGTTTAGCGCCGGGACAGAGAACAGATATGGAGTATTTT. Amino acids: CASSLAPGQRTDMEYF.

Concerning this clonotype itself: The junction shows a germline mismatch at one end, possibly a read error. The chain is built from TRBV3-1 and TRBJ2-3, with D unresolved. CDR3 size: 13 residues. Germline V CDR1 and CDR2: LGHDT, YNNKEL (reference sequence). The CDR3 nucleotides are TGTGCCGGCAGCCAAGTAATCAGGGATACGCAGTATTTT. Translation gives CAGSQVIRDTQYF.

The gene calls are TRBV6-5 and TRBJ2-4; D ambiguous. This CDR3 has 15 residues. Germline loops: CDR1 MNHEY, CDR2 SVGAGI. V was pared by 5 bases and J by 1 base, with 12 bases between. The CDR3 DNA sequence: TGTGCCAGCAGTCTTTCGGGCCCCGCCAAAAACATTCAGTACTTC. This encodes CASSLSGPAKNIQYF.

The CDR3 nucleotides read TGTGCCAGCAGCTTAGCCAGGGGGTTTGGGCCCCAGCATTTT. Protein product: CASSLARGFGPQHF. V and J are TRBV7-2 and TRBJ1-5, with 7 positions matching TRBD1. Germline-derived CDR1 and CDR2 are SGHTA and FQGNSA. With V trimmed by 0 bases and J by 9 bases, 5 bases remained unmatched. The CDR3 contains 14 residues.

This clonotype came up a few times. The CDR3 DNA reads as TGCGCCAGCAGCCAGGTAGCGGGGTGGAGGGATGAGCAGTACTTC. It codes for CASSQVAGWRDEQYF. This rearrangement joins TRBV4-3 to TRBJ2-5, with 8 bases aligning to TRBD2. The germline V gene encodes CDR1 LGHNA and CDR2 YSLEER. The ends lost 3 bases at V and 11 bases at J; junction bases unmatched: 14. The CDR3 runs 15 residues.

In its sample, this clonotype was seen once. The rearrangement uses TRBV6-1 and TRBJ1-2, with D maybe TRBD1 (5 bases). The length of the CDR3 is 13 residues. V was cut by 0 bases and J by 6 bases, with 8 bases left in between. The germline V gene has CDR1 MNHNS and CDR2 SASEGT. The CDR3 sequence is CASSEATANGYTF. CDR3 bases: TGTGCCAGCAGTGAAGCGACAGCTAATGGCTACACCTTC.